This TCR beta chain was captured in a study of T-cell memory formation after mild COVID-19. In the study overall: TCR clusters mostly belonged to single donors. Study-wide results and limits: Balance between CD4 and CD8 was seen in clones contracting day 15 to 85, and a CD4+ lean was seen in later expanders. Shrinking CD4+ clones resided mostly in CM and EM, and CD8+ ones in EMRA.

Constant-segment-primed 5'RACE gave TCR alpha and TCR beta cDNA libraries with sample barcodes and UMIs. TCRdb used MiXCR to reprocess the 5' RACE reads, holding one entry per CDR3 protein. The table lists 200,000 to 300,000 distinct CDR3 sequences, 16% of them singletons. Details on this clonotype: Its specificity is unknown.

The CDR3 extends over 15 amino acids. Trimming left V 4 bases short and J 1 base short, with 10 bases between. Germline V gene sequence: CDR1 SGHDN, CDR2 FVKESK. The chain employs TRBV14 and TRBJ2-2; D may be TRBD2 (5 bases). This sequence originates from a young man who had mild COVID-19 (a few samples of this study predate the infection). Cell type and time point are not known. The sequenced sample was PBMCs or a T cell subset sorted from them (not recorded which). This chain's CDR3 is CASSPLVRNTGELFF. The DNA of the CDR3 is TGTGCCAGCAGCCCACTAGTGAGGAACACCGGGGAGCTGTTTTTT.